A selection of T cell receptor beta chains follows, all from one sample in a study of T cell responses to AZD1222 COVID-19 vaccine. TCRdb's copy holds only in-frame clones and misses some; the assay was immunoSEQ multiplex PCR. The profile shows roughly 120,000 clones, approximately 83% of them singletons. Sequenced here: peripheral blood, sampled on day 0 of AZD1222 vaccination. These receptors originate from an adult in good health. Both conserved end residues are part of each CDR3. Fields, in order: J gene, V gene, clone size, D gene, CDR3 DNA, CDR3 protein. A D gene is named only where the DNA matches it firmly. Clone size is shown for a subset of rows, as once, few, many or a class of expanded clone.

>TRBJ2-1|TRBV19|NA|TRBD2
TGTGCCAGTAGTACCGGACTAGCGGGAGGCTACAGCTCCTACAATGAGCAGTTCTTC
CASSTGLAGGYSSYNEQFF
>TRBJ1-5|TRBV28|NA|NA
TGTGCCAGCAGTCCCGGACAGACGAGCAATCAGCCCCAGCATTTT
CASSPGQTSNQPQHF
>TRBJ1-5|TRBV5-6|NA|NA
TGTGCCAGCAGCTTGTTAGGGAATAGCAATCAGCCCCAGCATTTT
CASSLLGNSNQPQHF
>TRBJ1-1|TRBV28|NA|NA
TGTGCCAGCAGTTTATCTTCGATAGAGGGACTTAAGAATGTAGGAGCTTTCTTT
CASSLSSIEGLKNVGAFF
>TRBJ2-4|TRBV10-1|NA|NA
TGCGCCAGCAGTGAGCCTAGACAGTTAGCCAAAAACATTCAGTACTTC
CASSEPRQLAKNIQYF
>TRBJ1-3|TRBV6-5|NA|NA
TGTGCCAGCATAAGGGCCTCTGGAAACACCATATATTTT
CASIRASGNTIYF
>TRBJ2-3|TRBV29-1|NA|NA
TGCAGCGTGGGAGGACAGGGCACAGATACGCAGTATTTT
CSVGGQGTDTQYF
>TRBJ2-7|TRBV19|NA|NA
TGTGCCAGTAGTAACGGTGGTATGGTGGAGCAGTACTTC
CASSNGGMVEQYF
>TRBJ2-7|TRBV28|NA|NA
TGTGCCAGCAGTATCCTAGGAATCGAGCAGTACTTC
CASSILGIEQYF
>TRBJ2-7|TRBV4-2|NA|TRBD2
TGTGCCAGCAGCCAAGTGGGACTAGCGGGGGGGCGCTACGAGCAGTACTTC
CASSQVGLAGGRYEQYF
>TRBJ2-3|TRBV18|NA|TRBD1
TGTGCCAGCTCACGGGACAGCCTTGGAGATACGCAGTATTTT
CASSRDSLGDTQYF
>TRBJ1-5|TRBV19|NA|NA
TGTGCCACGGGGGAGTCGAATAGGCTGAATCAGCCCCAGCATTTT
CATGESNRLNQPQHF
>TRBJ2-7|TRBV28|NA|TRBD2
TGTGCCAGCACCACTAGCGTCCTGTACGAGCAGTACTTC
CASTTSVLYEQYF
>TRBJ2-1|TRBV7-2|NA|NA
TGTGCCAGCAGCTTAGACCCGAACAATGAGCAGTTCTTC
CASSLDPNNEQFF
>TRBJ1-1|TRBV24-1|NA|NA
TGTGCCACCAGTGGTGTTGGGGATAATGGGAACACTGAAGCTTTCTTT
CATSGVGDNGNTEAFF
>TRBJ2-7|TRBV13|NA|NA
TGTGCCAGCAGCTTAGGTGCATTGAGCGAGCAGTACTTC
CASSLGALSEQYF
>TRBJ1-2|TRBV5-4|NA|TRBD1
TGTGCCAGCAGCTTTGACAGGGTAAACTATGGCTACACCTTC
CASSFDRVNYGYTF
>TRBJ1-4|TRBV15|NA|TRBD1
TGTGCCACCAGCACAGGGGGACAGGGTCGTGAAAAACTGTTTTTT
CATSTGGQGREKLFF
>TRBJ1-5|TRBV7-3|NA|NA
TGTGCCAGCAGCGCATCGACGGGGGGCGAGAGACAGCCCCAGCATTTT
CASSASTGGERQPQHF
>TRBJ2-7|TRBV30|NA|NA
TGTGCCTGGAGTGCCGGGGTAAGGGCCGAGCAGTACTTC
CAWSAGVRAEQYF
>TRBJ1-2|TRBV7-3|NA|NA
TGTGCCAGCAGCGTAGGGGCGGGGTATGGCTACACCTTC
CASSVGAGYGYTF
>TRBJ1-3|TRBV5-1|once|NA
TGCGCCAGCAGCCCGGGAGGGACGGCCGTTCACACCATATATTTT
CASSPGGTAVHTIYF